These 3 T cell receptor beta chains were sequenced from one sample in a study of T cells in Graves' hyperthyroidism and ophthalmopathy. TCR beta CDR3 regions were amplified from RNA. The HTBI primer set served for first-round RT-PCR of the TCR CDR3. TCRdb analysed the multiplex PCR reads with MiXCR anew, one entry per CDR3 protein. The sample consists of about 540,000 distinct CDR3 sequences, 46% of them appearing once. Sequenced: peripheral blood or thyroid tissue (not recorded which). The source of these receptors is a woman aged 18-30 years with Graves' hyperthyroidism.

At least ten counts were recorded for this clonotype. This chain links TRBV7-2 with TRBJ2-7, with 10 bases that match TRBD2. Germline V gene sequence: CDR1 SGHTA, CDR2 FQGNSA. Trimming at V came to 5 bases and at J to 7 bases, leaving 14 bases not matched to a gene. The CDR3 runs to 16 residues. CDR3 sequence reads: CASSPPGGLASWEQYF. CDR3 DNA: TGTGCCAGCAGCCCGCCCGGGGGACTAGCGTCCTGGGAGCAGTACTTC.

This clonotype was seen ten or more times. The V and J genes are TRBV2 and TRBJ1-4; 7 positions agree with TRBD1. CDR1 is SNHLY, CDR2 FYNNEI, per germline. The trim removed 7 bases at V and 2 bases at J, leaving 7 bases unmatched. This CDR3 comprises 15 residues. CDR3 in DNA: TGTGCCAGCACCAAAACGGACAGGACTAATGAAAAACTGTTTTTT. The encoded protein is CASTKTDRTNEKLFF.

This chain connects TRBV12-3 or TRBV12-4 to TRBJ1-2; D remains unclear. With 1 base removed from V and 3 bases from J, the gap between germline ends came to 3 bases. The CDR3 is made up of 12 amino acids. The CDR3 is CASSLEDYGYTF. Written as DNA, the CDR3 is TGTGCCAGCAGTTTAGAGGACTATGGCTACACCTTC.